This is a list of T cell receptor beta chains from one sample in a study of regulatory T cells in long-lasting Graves disease. A single record per CDR3 protein comes from TCRdb applying MiXCR to the multiplex PCR reads. Among 400,000 to 500,000 distinct CDR3 sequences listed, about 22% were seen once. Specimen: peripheral blood mononuclear cells (PBMCs), collected when the disease was refractory, from a patient treated with antithyroid drugs. The receptor set was obtained from a female donor with Graves disease. Each CDR3 is given with its conserved first and last residue. D genes are given only for firm matches. Size is omitted from some rows. Given values are once, few, many or a class for expanded clones.

D gene,clone size,J gene,V gene,CDR3 DNA,CDR3 protein
NA,NA,TRBJ2-2,TRBV5-4,TGTGCCAGCAGCGACACCAGGGGGGCTCCTACCGGGGAGCTGTTTTTT,CASSDTRGAPTGELFF
NA,many,TRBJ1-2,TRBV2,TGTGCCAGCAGTGAAAGCGGGGGCGAATGGTATGGCTACACCTTC,CASSESGGEWYGYTF
NA,NA,TRBJ2-5,TRBV10-3,TGTGCCAGCAGTTACAAGGCCTCCTCAAAGCGGACCCAGTACTTC,CASSYKASSKRTQYF
TRBD2,few,TRBJ2-1,TRBV10-3,TGTGCCATCAGTGAGTCCGCGTTAGGGCTAGCGGGAGCGACGAATGAGCAGTTCTTC,CAISESALGLAGATNEQFF
NA,many,TRBJ1-1,TRBV10-3,TGTGCCATCAGACCTGTCACCGGTAACACTGAAGCTTTCTTT,CAIRPVTGNTEAFF
NA,NA,TRBJ2-7,TRBV28,TGTGCCAGCAGTTCCCCGCCCGGAGCGGGACAGTACGAGCAGTACTTC,CASSSPPGAGQYEQYF
NA,NA,TRBJ1-1,TRBV6-1,TGTGCCAACAGGAAACCGATCTTAGGCACTGAAGCTTTCTTT,CANRKPILGTEAFF
TRBD1,NA,TRBJ2-5,TRBV7-9,TGTGCCAGCAGTCTTCGACAGGGGGTCTTGCAAGAGACCCAGTACTTC,CASSLRQGVLQETQYF
TRBD2,many,TRBJ2-7,TRBV28,TGTGCCAGCAGGGACCCTGGACTAGCGGGAGGCCTCTACGAGCAGTACTTC,CASRDPGLAGGLYEQYF
TRBD1,many,TRBJ2-5,TRBV7-9,TGTGCCAGCAGCATCGGACAGGGCTGGGGTAATGTGGAGACCCAGTACTTC,CASSIGQGWGNVETQYF
NA,many,TRBJ2-5,TRBV6-2/TRBV6-3,TGTGCCGCGCGGCGGGGGCACCAAGAGACCCAGTACTTC,CAARRGHQETQYF
NA,NA,TRBJ2-1,TRBV24-1,TGTGCCACCAGTGATCCGGGGTACAATGAGCAGTTCTTC,CATSDPGYNEQFF
NA,NA,TRBJ1-1,TRBV12-5,TGTGCTAGTGGCCGGGGGGGAATTGAAGCTTTCTTT,CASGRGGIEAFF
NA,many,TRBJ1-5,TRBV28,TGTGCCAGCACCTCCGGAATCCAGCCCCAGCATTTT,CASTSGIQPQHF
TRBD1,many,TRBJ1-5,TRBV7-8,TGTGCCAGCAGCTTACAGGGGGCACTGGGCAATCAGCCCCAGCATTTT,CASSLQGALGNQPQHF
NA,few,TRBJ1-2,TRBV6-1,TGTGCCAGCAGTCCCCTGACGGCCTATGGCTACACCTTC,CASSPLTAYGYTF
NA,NA,TRBJ1-5,TRBV12-3/TRBV12-4,TGTGCCAGCAGTTTCGGAAGGGGCTATCAGCCCCAGCATTTT,CASSFGRGYQPQHF
TRBD1,few,TRBJ2-2,TRBV12-5,TGTGCTAGTGGTCTACACCGGGACAGGGTCTTTTGGCGGGACACCGGGGAGCTGTTTTTT,CASGLHRDRVFWRDTGELFF
TRBD1,many,TRBJ1-1,TRBV12-3/TRBV12-4,TGTGCCAGCAATTCGAGGGAGGGGGCTTGGGAGGGAACTGAAGCTTTCTTT,CASNSREGAWEGTEAFF
NA,NA,TRBJ2-7,TRBV7-9,TGTGCCAGCAGCTTACTTCTCCAGGGCGAGCAGTACTTC,CASSLLLQGEQYF
NA,NA,TRBJ1-1,TRBV6-1,TGTGCCAGCTGCATGCGGGGGCAGTACACTGAAGCTTTCTTT,CASCMRGQYTEAFF
NA,NA,TRBJ1-1,TRBV29-1,TGCAGCGTTGAATATCCAGGGGCTGAAGCTTTCTTT,CSVEYPGAEAFF
NA,many,TRBJ1-4,TRBV28,TGTGCCAGCAGTTTACCGGCAGGGTCGTGGGGTGAAAAACTGTTTTTT,CASSLPAGSWGEKLFF
NA,many,TRBJ1-2,TRBV20-1,TGCAGTGCTCGGCGAGCCTTTGAAACCTATGGCTACACCTTC,CSARRAFETYGYTF
NA,many,TRBJ1-1,TRBV12-3/TRBV12-4,TGTGCCAGCAGTTTGCGGTTAGGTAGGAACACTGAAGCTTTCTTT,CASSLRLGRNTEAFF
NA,few,TRBJ1-4,TRBV18,TGTGCCAGCTCACCCCGGGACTCTAATGAAAAACTGTTTTTT,CASSPRDSNEKLFF
NA,many,TRBJ2-7,TRBV29-1,TGCAGCGTTGAGAGCAACGGGGTCGAGCAGTACTTC,CSVESNGVEQYF
TRBD2,many,TRBJ2-4,TRBV27,TGTGCCAGCAGTCCCAGCCTTGCGCAGCGGGGTCCAGGCAAAAACATTCAGTACTTC,CASSPSLAQRGPGKNIQYF
NA,NA,TRBJ2-1,TRBV5-5,TGTGCCAGCAGCCCCCCCCGGATCTTCTCCTACAATGAGCAGTTCTTC,CASSPPRIFSYNEQFF
TRBD2,NA,TRBJ2-5,TRBV5-1,TGCGCCAGCGCTCCGGGACTAGCTGCATATGGGACCCAGTACTTC,CASAPGLAAYGTQYF
NA,many,TRBJ1-2,TRBV11-1,TGTGCCAGCAGCTTAGGTTCGGGCTACACCTTC,CASSLGSGYTF
TRBD1,many,TRBJ1-2,TRBV2,TGTGCCAGCAGTGGCACAGGGGGACAGGGAGGGGGCGGCTACACCTTC,CASSGTGGQGGGGYTF
TRBD1,many,TRBJ2-5,TRBV28,TGTGCCAGCAGCCGGACAGGGACACCTGAAGAGACCCAGTACTTC,CASSRTGTPEETQYF
NA,few,TRBJ2-5,TRBV7-9,TGTGCCAGCAGCTGGAATATGGGGGAGACCCAGTACTTC,CASSWNMGETQYF
NA,few,TRBJ2-2,TRBV2,TGTGCCAGCAGTCCAAGGGGCGAAGGCGGGGAGCTGTTTTTT,CASSPRGEGGELFF
NA,NA,TRBJ1-5,TRBV30,TGTGCCTGGAGTGTACGAGGGTTTATGCAGCCCCAGCATTTT,CAWSVRGFMQPQHF
TRBD2,few,TRBJ2-7,TRBV6-2/TRBV6-3,TGTGCCAGCAGTTACTCGAGTCCTAGCGGGAGGGCCCCCCGCGCCTACGAGCAGTACTTC,CASSYSSPSGRAPRAYEQYF
NA,many,TRBJ2-5,TRBV6-5,TGTGCCAGCAGTTATCAACAGGGTATACAAGAGACCCAGTACTTC,CASSYQQGIQETQYF
NA,NA,TRBJ1-2,TRBV19,TGTGCCAGTAGTAGTCAGTTTGCGGCCGAGGAATATGGCTACACCTTC,CASSSQFAAEEYGYTF
TRBD1,many,TRBJ1-2,TRBV10-3,TGTGCCATCAGTGAGCCGACGACAGGGCCCAGGGGGGCTAACTATGGCTACACCTTC,CAISEPTTGPRGANYGYTF
TRBD1,many,TRBJ1-1,TRBV2,TGTGCCAGCTCAAAACAGGGGGGAACTGAAGCTTTCTTT,CASSKQGGTEAFF
TRBD1,NA,TRBJ2-5,TRBV6-1,TGTGCCAGCAGCTGGACAGGGGAGCAAGAGACCCAGTACTTC,CASSWTGEQETQYF
TRBD2,NA,TRBJ2-5,TRBV29-1,TGCAGCGTTGCAGCGGGGACGTTGGGAGAGACCCAGTACTTC,CSVAAGTLGETQYF